This TCR beta chain originates from a study of CD8 T cells in Susac syndrome. Germline trimming cut 3 bases from V and 4 bases from J; bases unmatched to any gene: 5. Germline loops: CDR1 SNHLY, CDR2 FYNNEI. This CDR3 region has 14 residues. Random-hexamer reverse transcription was applied to roughly 0.45 to 1 ug RNA. The CDR3 of TCR beta was amplified by immunoSEQ multiplex PCR across 54 Vbeta and 13 Jbeta. MiXCR, run by TCRdb on the immunoSEQ multiplex PCR reads, gives a single entry per CDR3 protein. Of 120,000 to 150,000 distinct CDR3 sequences listed, 94% are singletons. Blood CD8+ and CD4+ T cells underwent high-throughput TCR beta sequencing.

This chain links TRBV2 with TRBJ1-2; TRBD1 matches at 7 bases. The sample consisted of CD4+ T cells from PBMCs. This receptor was taken from a human donor in good health. This chain's CDR3 is CASSEKGAGYGYTF. The DNA of the CDR3 is TGTGCCAGCAGTGAGAAGGGGGCAGGCTATGGCTACACCTTC. The whole variable domain, remainder taken from reference TRBV2 and TRBJ1-2, is EPEVTQTPSHQVTQMGQEVILRCVPISNHLYFYWYRQILGQKVEFLVSFYNNEISEKSEIFDDQFSVERPDGSNFTLKIRSTKLEDSAMYFCASSEKGAGYGYTFGSGTRLTVV.